This T cell receptor beta chain was recovered during a study of blood T cells in healthy people across ages. Study results and limitations: It was held that diversity estimates obtained from one million T cells represented underestimates.

Losses at the gene ends were 3 bases for V and 5 bases for J; bases not matched to a gene: 7. This CDR3 region has 15 residues. Germline assignment: CDR1 SGHAT and CDR2 FQNNGV. This clonotype was detected only a few times. Its specificity is unknown. Sample-barcoded 5' priming and a J-beta primer mix drove a second PCR of about 7 to 12 cycles. From the 5' RACE reads, TCRdb called clonotypes with MiXCR, one entry per CDR3 protein. The profile shows some 940,000 distinct CDR3 sequences, about 29% of them singletons. Peripheral blood, ten milliliters per donor, was collected. Another study also made use of these data, one on T cells of mothers and their children.

J is TRBJ2-7 and V is TRBV11-2; 10 bases align to TRBD1. The sequencing sample was made of blood. The clonotype was recovered from a middle-aged woman in good health. CDR3 residues: CASSFPGTGENEQYF. CDR3 coding DNA: TGTGCCAGCAGCTTCCCAGGGACAGGGGAAAACGAGCAGTACTTC.